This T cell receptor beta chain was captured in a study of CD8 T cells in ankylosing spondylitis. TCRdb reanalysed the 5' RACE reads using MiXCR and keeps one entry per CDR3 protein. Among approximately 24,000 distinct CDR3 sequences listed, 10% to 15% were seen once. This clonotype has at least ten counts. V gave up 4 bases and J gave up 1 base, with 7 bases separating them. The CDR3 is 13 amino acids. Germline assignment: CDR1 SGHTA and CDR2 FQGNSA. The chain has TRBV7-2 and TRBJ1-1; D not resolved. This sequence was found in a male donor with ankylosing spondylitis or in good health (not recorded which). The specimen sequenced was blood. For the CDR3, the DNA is TGTGCCAGCAGCTCCGACTGGAACACTGAAGCTTTCTTT. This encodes CASSSDWNTEAFF.